The source of this T cell receptor beta chain is a study of cytomegalovirus exposure and HLA in healthy donors (dated by TCRdb to 2016 to 2017). Describing the broader study: An earlier analysis of 587 of the donors reported under 300 Gb of sequence data and around 120 million unique TCR beta sequences obtained from approximately 180 million T cells. Roughly 300 gigabases of sequencing data and around 88 million unique TCR sequences made up an early release that covered several hundred HLA-typed donors. Of the roughly 400 genotyped donors, approximately 83% fell in the genetic ancestry cluster associated with self-reported Caucasian donors. The study was designed to test whether signatures of past pathogen exposure could be identified by cataloging public T cell receptors. The study used immunosequencing to profile the T cell repertoires of approximately 690 subjects and linked those repertoires to cytomegalovirus serostatus. Along with the roughly 700-subject first cohort, a separate validation cohort of over a hundred different subjects was used. To predict cytomegalovirus infection status, the study combined high-throughput TCR immunosequencing, statistical association of individual TCRs with disease status, and machine learning. A later analysis re-analyzed previously published TCR beta repertoires from approximately 700 donors and added high-resolution HLA genotyping to study TCR occurrence patterns. The later analysis used no new phenotypic data to find candidate immune exposures, relying instead on TCR beta sequences and their occurrence across donors. In an earlier analysis of a few hundred of the donors, high-throughput TCR beta sequencing was used to judge whether each TCR beta V gene segment behaved as functional or pseudogenic. Donor age, sex, ethnicity and CMV serostatus were compiled together with the repertoire data. In a later genetic analysis, genome-wide SNP genotypes for about three fifths of the roughly 670 donors were used, and that subset was treated as a discovery cohort. Every discovery cohort repertoire had been produced on one sequencing platform. HLA typing covered class I and class II loci at four-digit resolution. The number of typed donors differed by locus: roughly 629-640 for A, B, C, DRB1 and DQB1; approximately 520 for DQA1; approximately 610 for DPA1; and approximately 450 for DPB1. Several DR-DQ haplotypes were treated as single units for association and clustering because of strong linkage in the cohort. Among 398 genotyped donors of the cohort, an average of approximately 230,000 unique TCR beta nucleotide sequences were sequenced per donor, around a sixth of them non-productive. The research as a whole found: An association between a missense DCLRE1C variant and V-gene and J-gene trimming of TCR beta chains was found in a later genetic analysis and replicated in an independent cohort. Linkage disequilibrium might explain the correlated functional status among segregating V segments, but an unknown experimental factor could not be ruled out. When HLA alleles, especially DR and DQ, strongly co-occurred, attributing TCR associations to individual alleles was difficult. Compared with equally common non-associated chains, HLA-associated TCR beta chains in a later analysis were more clonally expanded and had lower generation probabilities. A further reported finding was that TCR beta sequences accurately predicted the HLA-A and HLA-B alleles for most subjects in the first cohort. Because counts were too low, seventeen rarely observed V segments, including chromosome 9 orphons, were left out of the earlier analysis of approximately 580 of the donors. The 87-base-pair reads could not distinguish some IMGT-functional V segments, including TRBV6-2 and TRBV6-3, so those segments were excluded. In a later analysis, the rate of TCR association differed among HLA loci, with DRB1 alleles having the most associated TCRs and HLA-C alleles having the fewest. A few of the identified cytomegalovirus-associated TCR beta chains were confirmed in vitro to be specific for cytomegalovirus antigens. In a later analysis, some 17,000 TCR beta sequences were associated with specific HLA alleles at a false discovery rate of 0.05. Most TCR sequences were seen in very few donors, while some public TCRs were found in many individuals. Compared with the roughly 720-donor mean, donors in an Asian-associated ancestry cluster had fewer N-insertions in productive TCRs, according to a later genetic analysis. According to the authors, the approach could potentially be generalized to other disease states and immunological phenotypes. In an earlier analysis of about 600 of the donors, most TCR beta V segments appeared in productive rearrangements about 90% or about 30% of the time, broadly matching IMGT annotations. Several of the top co-occurrence clusters appeared to be linked to parvovirus B19, influenza, CMV and Epstein-Barr virus, according to a later analysis. A later analysis found that most CMV-associated TCR beta chains appeared HLA-restricted, with HLA associations seemingly driven largely by CMV exposure. Cytomegalovirus status was reported to be diagnosed by the classifier with high specificity and sensitivity in both the original and validation cohorts. Roughly uniform sequencing depth across donors was assumed in presence/absence analyses, although this assumption may not hold. A cluster of highly shared sequence variants was judged likely to represent a technical artifact of the sequencing pipeline. The only immune exposure information available for the cohort was CMV serostatus. Because some donors lacked HLA typing at each locus, the association tests relied only on the typed subset. A total of some 180 TCR beta chains were listed by the study as associated with cytomegalovirus. The cohort was sequenced for TCR beta chains only, and without alpha or paired-chain data the features that could be detected were limited.

In total, 500 to 700 healthy bone marrow donors made up the cohort. At the time of sampling, all cohort members were nominally healthy, though unrecorded immune exposures were likely present. The donor tested CMV seronegative, placing the donor among the 350 to 400 seronegative members of the cohort. A peripheral blood sample was collected from each donor, and TCR beta sequencing was performed on peripheral blood mononuclear cells. The Qiagen DNeasy Blood Extraction Kit was used to extract genomic DNA from the blood cell samples. Comment on this clone: Its antigen target is currently unknown. Nothing much larger sits one base from this clone, and base qualities are not available.

Library preparation employed the immunoSEQ multiplex PCR assay. A mixture of 60 forward primers for TCR Vbeta segments and 13 reverse primers for TCR Jbeta segments was used in the multiplex PCR. The CDR3 region of rearranged TCR beta genes was amplified from genomic DNA with a multiplex PCR assay. The amplified TCR beta libraries were sequenced on the Illumina HiSeq System as 87-base-pair reads. Regarding the original processing steps: In a later analysis, tens of millions of unique TCR beta chains were counted across the roughly 610 repertoires, and about 9.9 million of these chains were shared by at least two donors. Raw reads were error-corrected and collapsed into unique sequences by a nearest-neighbor algorithm in which closely related sequences were merged to remove PCR and sequencing errors. V, D and J gene segments were assigned by aligning CDR3 sequences to IMGT reference sequences. For a sequence to be retained, a match of at least six nucleotides to both a V gene segment and a J gene segment was required. A rearrangement was called productive if the CDR3 had no stop codons and remained in frame with V and J, and every other rearrangement was called non-productive. Following IMGT convention, CDR3 was defined as the stretch from the second conserved V-encoded cysteine to the conserved J-encoded phenylalanine. The earlier analysis of about 560 of the donors excluded any sequence lacking an unambiguous match to a single V gene segment. In an earlier analysis of approximately 560 of the donors, a V segment was called functional when productive rearrangements were above 56.7%, and segregating when the standard deviation between donors exceeded 5%. A statistical classification framework was built to diagnose cytomegalovirus status from the catalog of TCR beta chain sequences. V and J gene assignment, in a later analysis, came from comparing TCR nucleotide sequences with IMGT/GENE-DB human TR gene sequences. A later analysis assigned CDR3 sequences and most-parsimonious VDJ recombination scenarios with the TCRdist pipeline. In a later analysis, each TCR beta chain was defined by its CDR3 amino acid sequence together with its V-gene family, and reads lacking a unique V-gene family were excluded. As a way to deal with suspected cross-contamination and a sequencing artifact, a later analysis dropped approximately 570 nucleotide sequences that were highly shared and had low generation probability. A later analysis calculated a clonal expansion index for each public chain from normalized within-repertoire ranks of inferred template counts. In a later analysis, generation probabilities were computed with a VDJ recombination model fitted to out-of-frame rearrangements, and the resulting probabilities were checked against IGoR. In a later analysis, hypergeometric tests were used to score TCR-TCR, TCR-HLA and TCR-CMV co-occurrence, with a repertoire-size bias correction applied to TCR pairs. A later analysis estimated false discovery rates by permuting HLA or CMV assignments 20 times. In a later analysis, co-occurring TCRs were grouped using DBSCAN, and TCRdist sequence similarity was added for clustering within HLA-allele-positive subsets. Repertoires with fewer than 30,000 or more than 120,000 public chains, plus five repertoires with anomalous nucleotide sharing, were excluded from co-occurrence clustering. The source is immuneACCESS, and TCRdb retained only in-frame sequences with V and J called. Part of the clones is not carried over; for the studies checked, unresolved V genes explain less than half of this, and the remainder is unexplained. V, J and clone size reflect that table, while D and trimming were determined from the DNA. The sample table holds about 180,000 clones, of which just under 80% were seen once. Clones ranked in the top ten supply roughly 2% of the sample.

The cysteine opens and the phenylalanine closes a CDR3 of 14 amino acids. Only CDR3 DNA is held: 42 bases, read in frame from base 1. CDR1 is given as SGHTA and CDR2 as FQGNSA, both from the germline V gene. The junction shows trimming of 5 bases on V and 0 bases on J, and the gene matches do not reach 2 bases of it. The V and J genes are TRBV7-2 and TRBJ2-7, with 9 central nucleotides matching TRBD1. The specimen was PBMCs. This clonotype was obtained from a woman aged 25 to 39 in good health and CMV-seronegative. The nucleotides read TGTGCCAGCAGCCAGGGACAGGGCTCCTACGAGCAGTACTTC. Translated, this gives CASSQGQGSYEQYF.